This T cell receptor (beta chain) came from a study of cytomegalovirus exposure and HLA in healthy donors (dated by TCRdb to the late 2010s). Notes on the research overall: An earlier analysis of approximately 600 of the donors reported about 250 Gb of sequence data and about 100 million unique TCR beta sequences from about 200 million T cells. HLA typing included class I and class II loci at four-digit resolution. The study used immunosequencing to profile the T cell repertoires of 666 subjects and linked those repertoires to cytomegalovirus serostatus. Typing coverage differed by locus: A, B, C, DRB1 and DQB1 were typed in roughly 629-630 donors, DQA1 in about 500, DPA1 in approximately 600, and DPB1 in roughly 470. An earlier analysis of some 500 of the donors used high-throughput TCR beta sequencing to judge whether each TCR beta V gene segment behaved as functional or pseudogenic. The genetic ancestry cluster associated with self-reported Caucasian donors included approximately 85% of the roughly 390 genotyped donors. Donor age, sex, ethnicity and CMV serostatus were compiled together with the repertoire data. The aim of the study was to test whether cataloging public T cell receptors could identify signatures of past pathogen exposure. In a later analysis, previously published TCR beta repertoires from 500 to 750 donors were re-analyzed and high-resolution HLA genotyping was added so that TCR occurrence patterns could be studied. An early release covering 550 to 650 HLA-typed donors comprised about 300 gigabases of sequencing data and 85 million or so unique TCR sequences. Because of strong linkage in the cohort, roughly five DR-DQ haplotypes were treated as single units for association and clustering. Genome-wide SNP genotypes for about 55% of the 666 donors were used in a later genetic analysis, which treated that subset as a discovery cohort. Among some 410 genotyped donors of the cohort, an average of around 250,000 unique TCR beta nucleotide sequences was sequenced per donor, of which about 18% were non-productive. All discovery cohort repertoires had been generated using a single sequencing platform. The study combined high-throughput TCR immunosequencing, statistical association of individual TCRs with disease status, and machine learning to predict cytomegalovirus infection status. Along with the roughly 700-subject first cohort, a separate validation cohort of around 110 different subjects was used. Rather than drawing on any new phenotypic data, the later analysis identified candidate immune exposures from TCR beta sequences and the way those sequences occurred across donors. The investigation overall reported the following: Because some donors lacked HLA typing at each locus, the association tests relied only on the typed subset. A cluster of highly shared sequence variants was judged likely to represent a technical artifact of the sequencing pipeline. Presence/absence analyses assumed roughly uniform sequencing depth across donors, an assumption that may not hold. A few of the identified cytomegalovirus-associated TCR beta chains were confirmed in vitro to be specific for cytomegalovirus antigens. Compared with the roughly 670-donor mean, donors in an Asian-associated ancestry cluster had fewer N-insertions in productive TCRs, according to a later genetic analysis. A total of about 180 TCR beta chains were listed by the study as associated with cytomegalovirus. At a false discovery rate of 0.05, a later analysis linked 15,000 to 20,000 TCR beta sequences to specific HLA alleles. The cohort was sequenced for TCR beta chains only, and without alpha or paired-chain data the features that could be detected were limited. In an earlier analysis of 587 of the donors, most TCR beta V segments appeared in productive rearrangements about 87% or about 30% of the time, broadly matching IMGT annotations. In a later analysis, HLA-associated TCR beta chains showed more clonal expansion and lower generation probabilities than non-associated chains that were equally common. A further reported finding was that TCR beta sequences accurately predicted the HLA-A and HLA-B alleles for most subjects in the first cohort. In a later analysis, TCR association rates were found to vary across HLA loci, with the most associated TCRs seen for DRB1 alleles and the fewest for HLA-C alleles. Across donors, most TCR sequences were observed very rarely, whereas some public TCRs were present in many individuals. When HLA alleles, especially DR and DQ, strongly co-occurred, attributing TCR associations to individual alleles was difficult. An association between a missense DCLRE1C variant and V-gene and J-gene trimming of TCR beta chains was found in a later genetic analysis and replicated in an independent cohort. A later analysis found that most CMV-associated TCR beta chains appeared HLA-restricted, with HLA associations seemingly driven largely by CMV exposure. The authors suggested that the approach could potentially be extended to other disease states and immunological phenotypes. A later analysis reported that several top co-occurrence clusters appeared linked to parvovirus B19, influenza, CMV and Epstein-Barr virus. The classifier was reported to diagnose cytomegalovirus status with high specificity and sensitivity in both the original cohort and the validation cohort. Because counts were too low, roughly 18 rarely observed V segments, including chromosome 9 orphons, were left out of the earlier analysis of some 640 of the donors. Correlated functional status among segregating V segments might reflect linkage disequilibrium, but an unknown experimental factor could not be ruled out. For the cohort, immune exposure information was limited to CMV serostatus.

Notes on this clone: The antigen it binds to is not known. No much larger clone is present one base from it, and per-base qualities are unavailable.

In total, approximately 610 healthy bone marrow donors made up the cohort. At the time of sampling, every cohort member was nominally healthy, though immune exposures that went unrecorded were likely present. The donor was CMV seropositive and was included in the group of 290 or so seropositive cohort members. A peripheral blood sample was provided by each donor, and peripheral blood mononuclear cells were used for TCR beta sequencing. The Qiagen DNeasy Blood Extraction Kit was used to extract genomic DNA from the blood cell samples. The method was the immunoSEQ multiplex PCR assay. A mixture of 60 forward primers for TCR Vbeta segments and 13 reverse primers for TCR Jbeta segments was used in the multiplex PCR. Amplification of the CDR3 region of rearranged TCR beta genes was performed with a multiplex PCR assay on genomic DNA. Amplified TCR beta libraries were sequenced as 87-base-pair reads on the Illumina HiSeq System. Per the source publication's procedure: In a later analysis, tens of millions of unique TCR beta chains were counted across the 690 or so repertoires, and approximately 11 million of these chains were shared by at least two donors. Raw reads were error-corrected and collapsed into unique sequences with a nearest-neighbor algorithm that merged closely related sequences to remove PCR and sequencing errors. Alignment of CDR3 sequences to IMGT reference sequences was used to assign V, D and J gene segments. For a sequence to be retained, at least a six-nucleotide match to both a V gene segment and a J gene segment was required. Rearrangements were called productive when the CDR3 lacked stop codons and stayed in frame with V and J; all others were non-productive. Following IMGT convention, CDR3 was defined as the stretch from the second conserved V-encoded cysteine to the conserved J-encoded phenylalanine. Sequences without an unambiguous match to a single V gene segment were excluded from the earlier analysis of 450 to 650 of the donors. An earlier analysis of 450 to 650 of the donors called V segments functional above 56.7% productive rearrangements and segregating when the between-donor standard deviation exceeded 5%. A statistical classification framework was built for diagnosing cytomegalovirus status from the catalog of TCR beta chain sequences. A later analysis assigned V and J genes by comparing TCR nucleotide sequences with IMGT/GENE-DB human TR gene sequences. Using the TCRdist pipeline, a later analysis assigned CDR3 sequences along with most-parsimonious VDJ recombination scenarios. A later analysis defined each TCR beta chain by its CDR3 amino acid sequence plus V-gene family, and excluded reads lacking a unique V-gene family. To address suspected cross-contamination and a sequencing artifact, a later analysis removed some 620 highly shared, low-generation-probability nucleotide sequences. In a later analysis, a clonal expansion index for each public chain was calculated from normalized within-repertoire ranks of inferred template counts. In a later analysis, generation probabilities were computed using a VDJ recombination model fitted to out-of-frame rearrangements, and the results were checked against IGoR. In a later analysis, TCR-TCR, TCR-HLA and TCR-CMV co-occurrence was scored with hypergeometric tests, and a repertoire-size bias correction was applied to TCR pairs. A later analysis estimated false discovery rates by permuting HLA or CMV assignments 20 times. In a later analysis, co-occurring TCRs were grouped with DBSCAN, and TCRdist sequence similarity was added when clustering was performed within HLA-allele-positive subsets. For co-occurrence clustering, repertoires with fewer than 30,000 or more than 120,000 public chains were excluded, along with four to six repertoires with anomalous nucleotide sharing. TCRdb holds this immuneACCESS table with in-frame rearrangements only. Some clones are missing; in checked studies, unresolved V genes explain under half, and the rest has no known cause. V and J calls and clone size follow that table, whereas D and trimming were derived from the DNA. The sample table contains over 150,000 clones; only one count was recorded for more than 70% of them. Around 5.6% of the sample rests with the top ten.

The clonotype was recovered from a woman aged 40 to 49 in good health and CMV-seropositive. The specimen was PBMCs.

The CDR3 is CASSRGASGLSPGEQYF. Read as DNA, the sequence is TGTGCCAGCTCACGAGGGGCTAGCGGGCTCTCCCCGGGCGAGCAGTACTTC. This sequence uses TRBV18 and TRBJ2-7; 8 bases in the middle match TRBD2. The CDR3 runs 17 residues from the cysteine to the phenylalanine. Here the CDR3 DNA is all that survives: 51 bases in frame from base 1. V lost 4 bases and J lost 6 bases, and the count of bases not matched to a germline gene is 17. CDR1 and CDR2 are read off the germline V gene as KGHSH and LQKENI. The full variable domain, completed from the reference TRBV18 and TRBJ2-7 proteins outside the CDR3, reads NAGVMQNPRHLVRRRGQEARLRCSPMKGHSHVYWYRQLPEEGLKFMVYLQKENIIDESGMPKERFSAEFPKEGPSILRIQQVVRGDSAAYFCASSRGASGLSPGEQYFGPGTRLTVT.